The rows below give T cell receptor beta chains drawn from one sample of a study of CD8+ T cells in alopecia areata. Data came from immunoSEQ multiplex PCR; TCRdb stores just in-frame clones and leaves some out. Altogether around 7,400 clones are present, just over 65% being singletons, with the ten largest covering roughly 21%. The sample here was skin, taken at week 0. The source of these receptors is a human donor with alopecia areata. Both conserved end residues are part of each CDR3. Size values are once, few and many counts, or a class for expanded clones, and some rows have none.

clone_size v_call cdr3_aa
NA TRBV4-2 CASSQDIFSDTQYF
NA TRBV19 CASSIWDRQETQYF
NA TRBV6-6 CASSYSPNSYEQYF
NA TRBV7-1 CASSPLRTDTQYF
once TRBV29-1 CSVLGGGAEAFF
NA TRBV7-2 CASRLTGTYEQYF
NA TRBV7-2 CASSNRGRDGNTEAFF
few TRBV6-4 CASSDSDTGELFF
few TRBV5-1 CASSPRGGGYNEQFF
NA TRBV11-2 CASSHGDWSSYNEQFF
NA TRBV10-1 CASKFGGRNTEAFF
NA TRBV29-1 CSTRQGAGTEAFF
NA TRBV4-1 CASSQFTLTTTDTQYF
NA TRBV18 CASSPAGRSSDNEQFF
NA TRBV2 CASSEAIYAGDTQYF
few TRBV6-5 CASSYTGGVSQYF
NA TRBV30 CAGQVNTGELFF
NA TRBV27 CASSYRTNRGTDTQYF
few TRBV6-4 CASSDSSGGDTQYF
NA TRBV27 CASSSGRGPRLGNTIYF
NA TRBV15 CATSREGGRPQHF
NA TRBV7-6 CASSLAEGRPYEQYF
once TRBV10-3 CAISLGTVSNEQFF
NA TRBV7-2 CASSQERRQTYEQYF
NA TRBV5-6 CASNRRGTGELFF
NA TRBV6-6 CASSYYRVAEEKLFF
NA TRBV7-8 CASSSGLAGGQETQYF
NA TRBV7-9 CASSARPRGPETQYF
few TRBV4-2 CASSRQGLNQPQHF
NA TRBV27 CASRRAGGATGELFF
NA TRBV5-1 CASSFEGETQYF
few TRBV7-9 CASIEGGTEAFF
NA TRBV12-5 CASGLLNDRTPRGETQYF
NA TRBV6-1 CASTTSGGALEQFF
few TRBV4-2 CASSQDVAGSSGANVLTF
NA TRBV5-1 CASRGGTNEQFF
NA TRBV5-6 CASSLAAYEQYF
NA TRBV4-3 CASSQDVGDSEQFF
few TRBV10-2 CASSPPPAGGWNTEAFF
NA TRBV4-2 CASSPRPTGSLTGELFF
few TRBV11-2 CASSPWDTSYEQYF
NA TRBV7-6 CASSTLGQFPTEAFF
NA TRBV27 CASSSLGNEQFF